This T cell receptor (beta chain) was identified during a study of T cell responses to AZD1222 COVID-19 vaccine. Broader study findings: Sampling that yielded the repertoires occurred only after the peak T cell response. Baseline seropositivity characterized only a handful of AZD1222 recipients. Receipt of two AZD1222 doses was followed by a rise in Spike-specific TCR breadth and depth. Among the donors, most were white British and more were female, and clonal diversity was possibly underestimated.

About this clone: Its antigen remains unidentified.

TCRdb's table, derived via immunoSEQ multiplex PCR, lists solely in-frame clones and lacks some. The sample holds about 160,000 clones; 91% are singletons and the top ten take approximately 2%. The length of the CDR3 is 13 residues. Trimming took 3 bases from V and 4 from J, leaving 9 bases between them. Germline V gene data show CDR1 as MNHEY and CDR2 as SMNVEV (reference sequence). The rearrangement joins TRBV27 to TRBJ2-5, with a tentative D call TRBD1 (5 bases). The source was peripheral blood, collected on day 0 of AZD1222 vaccination. The receptor was isolated from an adult in good health. CDR3 sequence: CASSFLGRETQYF. CDR3 DNA: TGTGCCAGCAGTTTTCTGGGGCGAGAGACCCAGTACTTC.